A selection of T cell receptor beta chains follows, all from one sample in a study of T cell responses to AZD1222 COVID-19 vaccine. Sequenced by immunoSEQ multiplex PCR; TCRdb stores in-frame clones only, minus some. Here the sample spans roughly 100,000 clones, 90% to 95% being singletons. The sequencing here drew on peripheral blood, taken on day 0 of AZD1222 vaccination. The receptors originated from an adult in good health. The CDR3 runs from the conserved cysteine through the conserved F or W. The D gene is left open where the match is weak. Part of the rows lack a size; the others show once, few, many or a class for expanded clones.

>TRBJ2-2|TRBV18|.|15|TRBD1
TGTGCCAGCTCACCAATTCAGACAGGGACCGGGGAGCTGTTTTTT
CASSPIQTGTGELFF
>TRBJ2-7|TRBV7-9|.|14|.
TGTGCCAGCAGCCCTAGCCTGGTCCTACGCGAGCAGTACTTC
CASSPSLVLREQYF
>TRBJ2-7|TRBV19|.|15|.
TGTGCCAGTAGCGGAAGGGGAGCGGCCACCTACGAGCAGTACTTC
CASSGRGAATYEQYF
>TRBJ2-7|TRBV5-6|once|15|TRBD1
TGTGCCAGCAGCTTGGGGCCGGGACAGGTAAACGAGCAGTACTTC
CASSLGPGQVNEQYF
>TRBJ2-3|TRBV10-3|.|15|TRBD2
TGTGCCATCAGTCCAGCGGGAGGGCCTGGGGATACGCAGTATTTT
CAISPAGGPGDTQYF
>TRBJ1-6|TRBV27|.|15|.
TGTGCCAGCAGCCCTCGACAAGTGCTAAATTCACCCCTCCACTTT
CASSPRQVLNSPLHF
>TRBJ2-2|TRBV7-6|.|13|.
TGTGCCAGCAGCTCCGGCTGGGGCGGGGAGCTGTTTTTT
CASSSGWGGELFF
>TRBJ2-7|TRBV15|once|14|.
TGTGCCACCAGCAGCTGGGCTAGCGACGTCGAGCAGTACTTC
CATSSWASDVEQYF
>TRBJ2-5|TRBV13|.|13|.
TGTGCCAGCAAGTCAGGCCCAAGGGAGACCCAGTACTTC
CASKSGPRETQYF
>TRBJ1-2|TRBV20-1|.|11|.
TGCAGGCCTCGCGGGGACTATGGCTACACCTTC
CRPRGDYGYTF
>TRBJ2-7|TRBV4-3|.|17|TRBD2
TGCGCCAGCAGCCCCAGAGACGGGAGGGCCGGCTCCTACGAGCAGTACTTC
CASSPRDGRAGSYEQYF
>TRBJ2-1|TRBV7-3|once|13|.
TGTGCCAGCAGCTTAAGTTTATCGGATGAGCAGTTCTTC
CASSLSLSDEQFF
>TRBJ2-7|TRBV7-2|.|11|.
TGTGCCAGCAGCTCAGCATACGAGCAGTACTTC
CASSSAYEQYF
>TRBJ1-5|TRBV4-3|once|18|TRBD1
TGCGCCAGCAGCCAAGATCCAGCCGGGACAGGAGGCAATCAGCCCCAGCATTTT
CASSQDPAGTGGNQPQHF
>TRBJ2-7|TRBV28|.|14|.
TGTGCCAGCAGTTTCCTAGCTCCCCTGGGGGAGCAGTACTTC
CASSFLAPLGEQYF
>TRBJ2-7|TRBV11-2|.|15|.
TGTGCCAGCACGGGATCCAGCGGAACCTCCTACGAGCAGTACTTC
CASTGSSGTSYEQYF
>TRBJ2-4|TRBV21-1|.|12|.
TGTACTTGGGGAGGAGGGCAAAACATTCAGTACTTC
CTWGGGQNIQYF
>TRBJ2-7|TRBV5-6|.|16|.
TGTGCCAGCAGCCTGATGACAGGCACTCTATCCTACGAGCAGTACTTC
CASSLMTGTLSYEQYF
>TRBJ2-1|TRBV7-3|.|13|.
TGTGCCAGCAGCTCCCTGGGGGGCAATGAGCAGTTCTTC
CASSSLGGNEQFF
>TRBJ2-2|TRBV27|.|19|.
TGTGCCAGCAGTTCACCACGAGCCGCCCTGGGCGCCAACACCGGGGAGCTGTTTTTT
CASSSPRAALGANTGELFF
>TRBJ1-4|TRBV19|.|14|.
TGTGCCAGTAGTATGACGGAGGGTAATGAAAAACTGTTTTTT
CASSMTEGNEKLFF
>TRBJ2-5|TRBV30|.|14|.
TGTGCCTGGAGTAAGGGCAGGGGATTAGAGACCCAGTACTTC
CAWSKGRGLETQYF
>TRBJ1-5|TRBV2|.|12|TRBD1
TGTGCCAGGGGACAGGGGAGTCAGCCCCAGCATTTT
CARGQGSQPQHF
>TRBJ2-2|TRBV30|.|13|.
TGTGCCTGGAGTGTATCTAGCCCTGGGGAGCTGTTTTTT
CAWSVSSPGELFF
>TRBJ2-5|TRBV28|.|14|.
TGTGCCAGCAGTTTTGGGAGGAACCAAGAGACCCAGTACTTC
CASSFGRNQETQYF
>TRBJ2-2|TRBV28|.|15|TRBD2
TGTGCCAGCACCCCCCAGAGGGGAGGGGCCGGGGAGCTGTTTTTT
CASTPQRGGAGELFF
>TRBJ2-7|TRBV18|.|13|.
TGTGCCAGCTCAGGGGGACCCTCCTACGAGCAGTACTTC
CASSGGPSYEQYF
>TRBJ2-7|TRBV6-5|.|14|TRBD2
TGTGCCAGCAGCAAAGCGGGAGATGGGTACGAGCAGTACTTC
CASSKAGDGYEQYF
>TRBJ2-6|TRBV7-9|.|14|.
TGTGCCAGCAGCTTAAGCTCTGGGGCCAACGTCCTGACTTTC
CASSLSSGANVLTF